The present T cell receptor beta chain was sequenced within a study of blood T cell repertoires in COVID-19. In the original analysis: The assay estimated nucleated cells by amplifying reference gene primers. The table came from immunoSEQ multiplex PCR; TCRdb's copy has only in-frame clones and leaves some out. That table supplies the V and J calls and clone size; D and trimming were determined from the DNA. The sample records some 88,000 clones, about 90% being singletons. Between the trimmed V and J ends, which lost 6 bases and 8 bases, there was a span of 25 bases. The CDR3 extends over 16 amino acids. Germline CDR1 is SNHLY and CDR2 is FYNNEI.

The chain combines TRBV2 with TRBJ1-2; D might be TRBD1 (6 bases). The sequence came from a human donor with active COVID-19. The donor label of this sample is uncertain. What was sequenced was peripheral blood. The chain's CDR3 is CASRSRVSGVEGGYTF. The CDR3 DNA reads TGTGCCAGCAGATCCAGGGTGTCAGGGGTTGAAGGCGGCTACACCTTC.